One and the same sample provided the 30 T cell receptor beta chains below, sequenced in a study of T-cell reconstitution after alpha-beta-depleted transplantation in children. As it was prepared, the TCRbeta library received unique molecular identifiers. TCRdb called the PCR reads again in MiXCR, with one record for every CDR3 protein. The profile shows over 200,000 distinct CDR3 sequences, 8.5% to 10% of them singletons. The sequences come from PBMCs from the stem cell graft donor, collected from the stem cell graft. The receptors come from a human donor who donated a stem cell graft to a child with acute lymphoblastic leukemia.

This clonotype was found many times. The chain joins TRBV19 to TRBJ2-1; a weak D match, TRBD2 (5 bases). The CDR3 sequence is 13 residues long. Germline V lookup: CDR1 LNHDA, CDR2 SQIVND (reference sequence). V lost 5 bases and J lost 6, with 11 bases in between. Written as DNA, the CDR3 is TGTGCCAGTAGTCGCGGGTACGGCAATGAGCAGTTCTTC. This sequence encodes CASSRGYGNEQFF.

This clonotype was detected only a few times. The rearrangement uses TRBV29-1 and TRBJ2-7; 9 nucleotides agree with TRBD1. CDR3 length: 13 amino acids. With 6 bases clipped from V and 6 bases from J, the junction kept 9 bases outside the gene matches. The germline V gene has CDR1 SQVTM and CDR2 ANQGSEA. In nucleotides, the CDR3 is TGCAGCGTCGTTGGACAGGGGAATACCGAGCAGTACTTC. As protein: CSVVGQGNTEQYF.

At least ten counts were recorded for this clonotype. This CDR3 reads CASSYDRGRNSPLHF. Here the CDR3 DNA reads TGTGCCAGCAGCTACGACAGGGGGCGTAATTCACCCCTCCACTTT. This chain links TRBV7-2 with TRBJ1-6; 10 bases are a match to TRBD1. This CDR3 is 15 amino acids long. V shed 4 bases and J 6 bases; nucleotides not matched to a gene: 3. Germline assignment: CDR1 SGHTA and CDR2 FQGNSA.

This clonotype showed up just a few times. The chain's CDR3 is CARGYRDRGLDTQYF. Written as DNA, the CDR3 is TGTGCCAGAGGATACCGGGACAGGGGGCTGGATACGCAGTATTTT. V gene TRBV6-2 or TRBV6-3 combines with J gene TRBJ2-3; TRBD1 matches 12 bases. Germline V lookup: CDR1 MNHEY, CDR2 SVGEGT. The CDR3 has 15 residues. V shed 9 bases and J 6 bases; nucleotides not matched to a gene: 10.

The table lists this clonotype with a few counts. The rearrangement links TRBV11-2 to TRBJ2-7; D possibly corresponds to TRBD2 (5 bases). This CDR3 region has 16 residues. Per germline, CDR1 SGHAT and CDR2 FQNNGV. Between the trimmed V and J ends, which lost 2 bases and 4 bases, there was a span of 18 bases. This CDR3 reads CASSLPSWRAEYEQYF. The CDR3 DNA sequence: TGTGCCAGCAGCTTACCATCCTGGCGGGCTGAGTACGAGCAGTACTTC.

This clonotype turned up a few times. The chain links TRBV20-1 to TRBJ2-2; no clear D. CDR3 length: 16 amino acids. Germline V gene data show CDR1 as DFQATT and CDR2 as SNEGSKA (reference sequence). V lost 6 bases and J 1 base, leaving 18 bases between the germline ends. CDR3 sequence reads: CSALPRRQMNTGELFF. Written as DNA, the CDR3 is TGCAGTGCACTCCCCCGGCGCCAAATGAACACCGGGGAGCTGTTTTTT.

The rearrangement joins TRBV7-9 to TRBJ1-1; no clear D gene. The CDR3 runs to 14 residues. Looked up from germline, CDR1 is SEHNR and CDR2 is FQNEAQ (reference sequence). V lost 5 bases to trimming and J lost 3 bases, with 13 bases between them. The CDR3 loop is CASSPDVTYTEAFF. DNA of the CDR3: TGTGCCAGCAGCCCAGACGTGACCTACACTGAAGCTTTCTTT.

This chain links TRBV20-1 with TRBJ2-3, with D hard to call. CDR3 size: 13 residues. Germline CDR1 and CDR2: DFQATT and SNEGSKA (reference sequence). V was trimmed by 3 bases and J by 5 bases, leaving 12 bases between them. The CDR3 protein is CSASALTGDTQYF. For the CDR3, the DNA is TGCAGTGCTAGTGCACTAACCGGAGATACGCAGTATTTT.

This clonotype was detected a few times. The V gene is TRBV12-3 or TRBV12-4, the J gene TRBJ2-2, with D possibly called TRBD1 or TRBD2 (5 bases each). Trimming shortened V by 5 bases and J by 4 bases, and 17 bases separated the two germline ends. The CDR3 consists of 16 residues. CDR3 sequence reads: CASSTPGTGGTGELFF. For the CDR3, the DNA is TGTGCCAGCAGTACCCCGGGAACTGGGGGCACCGGGGAGCTGTTTTTT.

This clonotype came up many times. This sequence joins TRBV20-1 and TRBJ2-7; weak D call: TRBD1 (6 bases). In germline, CDR1 is DFQATT, CDR2 SNEGSKA (reference sequence). The CDR3 consists of 14 residues. The V and J ends lost 2 bases and 2 bases respectively, with 13 bases between them. The CDR3 DNA reads TGCAGTGCTAGACTTTCAGGGGAAGCCTACGAGCAGTACTTC. Translating it yields CSARLSGEAYEQYF.

The J gene is TRBJ2-2, the V gene TRBV7-9; 9 nucleotides match TRBD1. V shed 5 bases, J shed 6 bases, and the junction held 10 bases outside the gene matches. CDR3 size: 16 residues. From germline, CDR1 is SEHNR and CDR2 FQNEAQ (reference sequence). CDR3 loop: CASSPRTGATPGELFF. In DNA, the CDR3 is TGTGCCAGCAGCCCCCGGACAGGGGCGACCCCCGGGGAGCTGTTTTTT.

This clonotype was detected a few times. V gene TRBV20-1 combines with J gene TRBJ2-1; TRBD1 or TRBD2 may be the D gene (5 bases each). The CDR3 is 17 residues long. Germline CDR1 reads DFQATT; CDR2 reads SNEGSKA (reference sequence). With 0 bases removed from V and 6 bases from J, the gap between germline ends came to 21 bases. The CDR3 protein is CSARDIRDLNRFNEQFF. CDR3 DNA sequence: TGCAGTGCTAGAGATATTAGGGACCTGAACCGGTTCAATGAGCAGTTCTTC.

This clonotype was observed a few times. This rearrangement joins TRBV7-9 to TRBJ1-1; D possibly corresponds to TRBD1 (6 bases). The CDR3 totals 13 residues. V was pared by 5 bases and J by 3 bases, with 10 bases between. From germline, CDR1 is SEHNR and CDR2 FQNEAQ (reference sequence). The CDR3, as DNA: TGTGCCAGCAGCCCCCGACAGGACACTGAAGCTTTCTTT. Encoded protein: CASSPRQDTEAFF.

V is TRBV3-1 and J is TRBJ1-4; TRBD1 matches at 8 bases. CDR1 is LGHDT, CDR2 YNNKEL, per germline (reference sequence). V shed 1 base, J shed 10 bases, and the junction held 8 bases outside the gene matches. This CDR3 comprises 15 residues. CDR3 bases: TGTGCCAGCAGCCAAGTAGACAGGGGATCAGGAAAACTGTTTTTT. Protein product: CASSQVDRGSGKLFF.

This clonotype was observed a handful of times. The chain has TRBV5-6 and TRBJ2-2; D perhaps matches TRBD2 (5 bases). This CDR3 comprises 13 residues. In germline, CDR1 is SGHDT, CDR2 YYEEEE. The ends were cut back, 5 bases at V and 5 bases at J, with 10 bases in the middle. CDR3 region: CASRRTGTGELFF. The CDR3 DNA follows: TGTGCCAGCAGACGGACGGGGACCGGGGAGCTGTTTTTT.

The chain joins TRBV7-2 to TRBJ2-5; 9 bases are shared with TRBD1. V lost 5 bases to trimming and J lost 6 bases; unmatched junction nucleotides: 7. The CDR3 has 14 residues. Per the germline V gene, CDR1 is SGHTA and CDR2 is FQGNSA. The CDR3 region has the DNA TGTGCCAGCAGCCCAGGACAGGGGTCCCAGACCCAGTACTTC. Translation gives CASSPGQGSQTQYF.

This clonotype was observed at least ten times. The chain couples TRBV20-1 to TRBJ1-1; TRBD1 matches at 8 bases. The ends lost 2 bases at V and 7 bases at J; junction bases unmatched: 6. CDR1 is DFQATT and CDR2 is SNEGSKA in the germline V gene (reference sequence). CDR3 size: 13 residues. The CDR3 protein is CSARYYRGVEAFF. The CDR3 DNA is TGCAGTGCTAGATACTACAGGGGGGTTGAAGCTTTCTTT.

This clonotype was counted between two and nine times. The chain recombines TRBV4-2 with TRBJ1-1, with D tentatively TRBD1 (5 bases). Germline assignment: CDR1 LGHNA and CDR2 YNFKEQ. This CDR3 has 18 amino acids. Trimming pared 1 base from V and 2 bases from J, leaving 20 bases between. The CDR3: CASSQGSAGRGPNTEAFF. CDR3 in DNA: TGTGCCAGCAGCCAAGGTTCCGCAGGGAGGGGCCCAAACACTGAAGCTTTCTTT.

The chain employs TRBV11-2 and TRBJ2-7; TRBD2 might be the D (6 bases). Germline lookup yields CDR1 SGHAT and CDR2 FQNNGV. The CDR3 covers 15 residues. Trimming took off 1 base at V and 0 bases at J, with 10 bases between the two ends. The CDR3 sequence is CASSLVGGVSYEQYF. The CDR3 nucleotides read TGTGCCAGCAGCTTAGTGGGCGGGGTCTCCTACGAGCAGTACTTC.

The sample holds many counts of this clonotype. The chain combines TRBV7-2 with TRBJ1-3, with D tentatively TRBD1 (5 bases). Germline V lookup: CDR1 SGHTA, CDR2 FQGNSA. V lost 3 bases, J lost 1 base, and 13 bases lay in between. The CDR3 loop spans 16 amino acids. DNA for the CDR3: TGTGCCAGCAGCTTCAGGGCAGCGGGGTCTGGAAACACCATATATTTT. Translation: CASSFRAAGSGNTIYF.

In regard to this clonotype: A read error may explain this, as a much larger clone is one base away. The chain couples TRBV7-2 to TRBJ2-5, with unresolved D. The CDR3 runs to 13 residues. CDR1 and CDR2 (germline): SGHTA, FQGNSA. CDR3 amino acids: CAISSRVGETQYF. CDR3 coding DNA: TGTGCCATCAGCTCCCGAGTGGGCGAGACCCAGTACTTC.

There are many counts of this clonotype. The CDR3 bases are TGTGCCAGCAGTGTCGGACAGGGCGAAGAGACCCAGTACTTC. As protein: CASSVGQGEETQYF. The chain couples TRBV12-3 or TRBV12-4 to TRBJ2-5; 8 nucleotides match TRBD1. The CDR3 spans 14 residues. J was trimmed by 3 bases and V by 5 bases; bases with no gene match: 5.

The J gene is TRBJ2-1, the V gene TRBV6-1, with 7 bases identical to TRBD1. V was pared by 7 bases and J by 6 bases, with 12 bases of the junction left unmatched. Germline CDR1 and CDR2: MNHNS and SASEGT. There are 15 residues in the CDR3. CDR3 sequence (DNA): TGTGCCAGCATGCCGGGGACAGAACGACTCAATGAGCAGTTCTTC. Amino acid sequence: CASMPGTERLNEQFF.

The chain joins TRBV2 to TRBJ2-3, with 8 bases fitting TRBD2. The ends lost 2 bases at V and 8 bases at J; junction bases unmatched: 6. Germline CDR1 reads SNHLY; CDR2 reads FYNNEI. The CDR3 runs 14 residues. The DNA of the CDR3 is TGTGCCAGCAGTGAAAACGGGGGGGCAGGTACGCAGTATTTT. It specifies CASSENGGAGTQYF.

The rearrangement uses TRBV5-1 and TRBJ2-7; D remains ambiguous. The V and J ends lost 0 bases and 5 bases respectively, with 15 bases between them. Germline V gives CDR1 SGHRS, CDR2 YFSETQ. The CDR3 loop spans 15 amino acids. Here the CDR3 DNA reads TGCGCCAGCAGCTTGGGTAACAGCCCGCTTGACGAGCAGTACTTC. This gives the protein CASSLGNSPLDEQYF.

CDR3 nucleotides: TGCGCCAGCCATGGGGACCTCGGAGCTTTCTTT. It translates to CASHGDLGAFF. The gene calls are TRBV5-1 and TRBJ1-1; perhaps TRBD1 as D (5 bases). The CDR3 runs to 11 residues. From germline, CDR1 is SGHRS and CDR2 YFSETQ. V dropped 7 bases and J dropped 10 bases, with 14 bases sitting between them.

This clonotype was observed many times. J is TRBJ2-2 and V is TRBV27, with TRBD2 as a possible D gene (5 bases). Between the trimmed V and J ends, which lost 5 bases and 7 bases, there was a span of 14 bases. Germline values: CDR1 MNHEY, CDR2 SMNVEV (reference sequence). The CDR3 length is 14 residues. This CDR3 reads CASSPRASSGELFF. Written as DNA, the CDR3 is TGTGCCAGCAGTCCGCGGGCCTCGAGCGGGGAGCTGTTTTTT.

This clonotype was counted only a few times. This chain joins TRBV5-1 and TRBJ2-7; D gene ambiguous. The V gene lost 0 bases and the J gene lost 5 bases, with 6 bases spanning the gap. There are 12 residues in the CDR3. Per the germline V gene, CDR1 is SGHRS and CDR2 is YFSETQ. The CDR3 DNA reads as TGCGCCAGCAGCTTGGTACAGCACGAGCAGTACTTC. This translates into CASSLVQHEQYF.

The V gene is TRBV18, the J gene TRBJ2-3; TRBD1 aligns across 12 bases. The germline V gene has CDR1 KGHSH and CDR2 LQKENI. V gave up 3 bases and J gave up 4 bases; unmatched junction bases: 2. This CDR3 has 15 residues. The CDR3 reads CASSPGTGGPDTQYF. The CDR3, as DNA: TGTGCCAGCTCACCCGGGACAGGGGGCCCAGATACGCAGTATTTT.

This clonotype was seen a few times. The chain's CDR3 is CATSRALALQETQYF. The CDR3 coding sequence is TGTGCCACCAGCAGAGCACTAGCGCTACAAGAGACCCAGTACTTC. The gene calls are TRBV15 and TRBJ2-5, with 7 positions matching TRBD2. The trim removed 1 base at V and 2 bases at J, leaving 4 bases unmatched. This CDR3 is 15 amino acids long. Germline CDR1 reads LNHNV; CDR2 reads YYDKDF (reference sequence).